Listed below are T cell receptor beta chains from one sample, sequenced in a study of T-cell reconstitution after alpha-beta-depleted transplantation in children. TCRdb recomputed calls from the PCR reads with MiXCR, one row per CDR3 protein. The sample lists 280,000 or so distinct CDR3 sequences, approximately 10% occurring once. The sample here was peripheral blood, taken 180 days after TCRalphabeta/CD19-depleted stem cell transplant. These receptors originate from a male patient between 2 and 10 years old who had a stem cell transplant for chronic granulomatous disease, so the T cells may come from the graft donor. CDR3s include the opening cysteine and the closing phenylalanine or tryptophan. The D gene is left open where the match is weak. Rows may omit the clone size; those that give it use once, few, many or a size class.

clone size: many; J gene: TRBJ2-1; D gene: -; CDR3 length: 14; V gene: TRBV30; CDR3 protein: CAWKWGENGNEQFF; CDR3 DNA: TGTGCCTGGAAATGGGGGGAGAATGGGAATGAGCAGTTCTTC
clone size: many; J gene: TRBJ1-2; D gene: TRBD1; CDR3 length: 16; V gene: TRBV4-3; CDR3 protein: CASSQEEQGFSYGYTF; CDR3 DNA: TGCGCCAGCAGCCAAGAGGAACAGGGGTTTAGCTATGGCTACACCTTC
clone size: -; J gene: TRBJ2-7; D gene: TRBD1; CDR3 length: 15; V gene: TRBV20-1; CDR3 protein: CSARDREGANYEQYF; CDR3 DNA: TGCAGTGCTAGAGATCGTGAGGGGGCGAACTACGAGCAGTACTTC
clone size: many; J gene: TRBJ2-2; D gene: -; CDR3 length: 13; V gene: TRBV7-3; CDR3 protein: CASSLSGTGELFF; CDR3 DNA: TGTGCCAGCAGCTTATCTGGCACCGGGGAGCTGTTTTTT
clone size: many; J gene: TRBJ2-3; D gene: TRBD1; CDR3 length: 15; V gene: TRBV20-1; CDR3 protein: CSAYTGTGSTDTQYF; CDR3 DNA: TGCAGTGCCTATACCGGGACAGGGAGTACAGATACGCAGTATTTT
clone size: few; J gene: TRBJ1-1; D gene: -; CDR3 length: 14; V gene: TRBV20-1; CDR3 protein: CSARESTGNTEAFF; CDR3 DNA: TGCAGTGCTAGAGAGTCCACTGGGAACACTGAAGCTTTCTTT
clone size: -; J gene: TRBJ2-5; D gene: TRBD1; CDR3 length: 15; V gene: TRBV5-4; CDR3 protein: CASRGSRGPEGTQYF; CDR3 DNA: TGTGCCAGCAGGGGCAGCAGGGGGCCAGAGGGGACCCAGTACTTC
clone size: few; J gene: TRBJ2-7; D gene: -; CDR3 length: 16; V gene: TRBV11-2; CDR3 protein: CASSLDLATATYEQYF; CDR3 DNA: TGTGCCAGCAGCTTAGATCTAGCAACGGCTACCTACGAGCAGTACTTC
clone size: -; J gene: TRBJ2-5; D gene: -; CDR3 length: 14; V gene: TRBV12-3/TRBV12-4; CDR3 protein: CSSSLVRAGETQYF; CDR3 DNA: TGTTCCAGCAGTTTAGTAAGGGCAGGGGAGACCCAGTACTTC
clone size: many; J gene: TRBJ2-3; D gene: -; CDR3 length: 11; V gene: TRBV28; CDR3 protein: CASKQAYTQYF; CDR3 DNA: TGTGCCAGCAAACAGGCGTATACGCAGTATTTT
clone size: -; J gene: TRBJ2-1; D gene: TRBD2; CDR3 length: 17; V gene: TRBV28; CDR3 protein: CASSFEASGRAYNEQFF; CDR3 DNA: TGTGCCAGCAGTTTTGAGGCTAGCGGGAGAGCCTACAATGAGCAGTTCTTC
clone size: many; J gene: TRBJ2-7; D gene: TRBD1; CDR3 length: 16; V gene: TRBV12-3/TRBV12-4; CDR3 protein: CASSLAGAGGAYEQYF; CDR3 DNA: TGTGCCAGCAGTTTAGCGGGGGCAGGGGGCGCCTACGAGCAGTACTTC
clone size: many; J gene: TRBJ2-7; D gene: TRBD1; CDR3 length: 14; V gene: TRBV4-2; CDR3 protein: CASSQGGQTYEQYF; CDR3 DNA: TGTGCCAGCAGCCAAGGGGGACAGACCTACGAGCAGTACTTC
clone size: many; J gene: TRBJ1-1; D gene: -; CDR3 length: 13; V gene: TRBV20-1; CDR3 protein: CSAQPRGNTEAFF; CDR3 DNA: TGCAGTGCCCAACCAAGGGGGAACACTGAAGCTTTCTTT